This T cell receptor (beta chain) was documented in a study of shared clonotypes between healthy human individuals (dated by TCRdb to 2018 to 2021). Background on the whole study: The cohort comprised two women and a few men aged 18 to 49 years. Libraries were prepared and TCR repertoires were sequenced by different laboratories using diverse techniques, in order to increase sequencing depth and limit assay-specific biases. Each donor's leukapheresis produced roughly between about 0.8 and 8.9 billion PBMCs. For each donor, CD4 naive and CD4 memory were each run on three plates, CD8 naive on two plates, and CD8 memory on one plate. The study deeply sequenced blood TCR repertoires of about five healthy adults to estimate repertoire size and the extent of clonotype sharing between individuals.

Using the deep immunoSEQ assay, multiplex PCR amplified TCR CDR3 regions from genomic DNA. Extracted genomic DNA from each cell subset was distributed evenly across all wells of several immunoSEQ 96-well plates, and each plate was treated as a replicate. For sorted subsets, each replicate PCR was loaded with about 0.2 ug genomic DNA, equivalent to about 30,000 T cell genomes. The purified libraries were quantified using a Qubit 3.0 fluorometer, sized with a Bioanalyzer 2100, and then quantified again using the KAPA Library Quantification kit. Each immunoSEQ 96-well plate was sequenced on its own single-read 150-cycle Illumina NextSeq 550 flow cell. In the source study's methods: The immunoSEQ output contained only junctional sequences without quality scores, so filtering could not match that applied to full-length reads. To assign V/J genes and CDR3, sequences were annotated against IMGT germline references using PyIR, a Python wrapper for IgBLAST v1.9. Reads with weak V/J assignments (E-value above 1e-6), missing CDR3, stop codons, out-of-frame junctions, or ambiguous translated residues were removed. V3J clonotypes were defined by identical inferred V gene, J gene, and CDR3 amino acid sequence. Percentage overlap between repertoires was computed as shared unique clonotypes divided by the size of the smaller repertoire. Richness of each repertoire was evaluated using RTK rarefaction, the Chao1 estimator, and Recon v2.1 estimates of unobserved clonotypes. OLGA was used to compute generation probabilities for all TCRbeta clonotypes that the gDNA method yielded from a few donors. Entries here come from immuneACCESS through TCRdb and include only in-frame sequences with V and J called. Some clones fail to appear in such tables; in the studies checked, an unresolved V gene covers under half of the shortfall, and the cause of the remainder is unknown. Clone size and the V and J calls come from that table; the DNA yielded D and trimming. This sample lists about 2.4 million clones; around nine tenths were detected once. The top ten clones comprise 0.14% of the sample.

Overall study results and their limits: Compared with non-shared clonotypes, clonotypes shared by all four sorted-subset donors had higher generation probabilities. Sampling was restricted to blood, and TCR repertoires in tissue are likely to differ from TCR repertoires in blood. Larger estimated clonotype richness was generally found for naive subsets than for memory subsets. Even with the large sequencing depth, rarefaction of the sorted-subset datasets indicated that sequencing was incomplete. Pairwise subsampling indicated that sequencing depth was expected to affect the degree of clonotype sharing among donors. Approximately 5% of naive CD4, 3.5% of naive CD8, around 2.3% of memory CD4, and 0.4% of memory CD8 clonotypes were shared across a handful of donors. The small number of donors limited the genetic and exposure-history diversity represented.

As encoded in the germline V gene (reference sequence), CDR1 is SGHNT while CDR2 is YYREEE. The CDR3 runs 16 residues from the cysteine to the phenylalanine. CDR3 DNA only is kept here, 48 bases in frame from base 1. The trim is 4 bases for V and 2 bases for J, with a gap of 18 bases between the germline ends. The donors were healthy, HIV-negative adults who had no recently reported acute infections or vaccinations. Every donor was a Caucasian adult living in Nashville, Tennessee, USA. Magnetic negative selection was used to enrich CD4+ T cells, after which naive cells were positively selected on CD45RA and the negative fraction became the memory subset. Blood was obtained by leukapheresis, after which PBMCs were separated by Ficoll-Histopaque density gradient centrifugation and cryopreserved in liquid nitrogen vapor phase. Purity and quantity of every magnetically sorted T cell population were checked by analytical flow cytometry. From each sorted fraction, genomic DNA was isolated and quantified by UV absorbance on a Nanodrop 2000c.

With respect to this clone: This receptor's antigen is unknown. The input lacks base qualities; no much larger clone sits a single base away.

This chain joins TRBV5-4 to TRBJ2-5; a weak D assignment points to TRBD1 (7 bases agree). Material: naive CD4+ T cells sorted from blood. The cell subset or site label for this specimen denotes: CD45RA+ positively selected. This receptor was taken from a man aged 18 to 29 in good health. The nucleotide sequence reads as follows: TGTGCCAGCAGCACCGGACAGGCTGGGGGGCAAGAGACCCAGTACTTC. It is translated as CASSTGQAGGQETQYF.